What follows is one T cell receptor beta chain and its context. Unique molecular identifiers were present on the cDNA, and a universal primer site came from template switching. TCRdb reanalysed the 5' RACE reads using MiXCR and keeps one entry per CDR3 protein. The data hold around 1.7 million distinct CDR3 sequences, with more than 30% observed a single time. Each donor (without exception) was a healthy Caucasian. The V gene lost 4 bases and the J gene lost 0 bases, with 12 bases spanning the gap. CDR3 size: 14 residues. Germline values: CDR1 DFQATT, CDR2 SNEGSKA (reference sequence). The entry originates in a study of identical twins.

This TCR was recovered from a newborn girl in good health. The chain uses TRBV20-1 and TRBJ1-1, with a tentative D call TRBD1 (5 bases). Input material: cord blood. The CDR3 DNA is TGCAGTGCTATTCAGGGAGGGGTGAACACTGAAGCTTTCTTT. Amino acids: CSAIQGGVNTEAFF.